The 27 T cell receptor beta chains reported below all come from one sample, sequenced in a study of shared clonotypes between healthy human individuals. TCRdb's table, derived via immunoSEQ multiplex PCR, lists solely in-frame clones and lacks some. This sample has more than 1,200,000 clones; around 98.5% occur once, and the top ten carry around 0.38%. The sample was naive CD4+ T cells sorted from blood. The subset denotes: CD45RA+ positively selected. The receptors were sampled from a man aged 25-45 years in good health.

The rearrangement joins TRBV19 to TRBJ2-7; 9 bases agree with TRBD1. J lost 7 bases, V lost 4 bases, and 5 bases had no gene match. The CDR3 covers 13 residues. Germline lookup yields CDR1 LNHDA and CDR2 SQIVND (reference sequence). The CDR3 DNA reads TGTGCCAGTAGTACGGGACAGGGAGGGGAGCAGTACTTC. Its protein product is CASSTGQGGEQYF.

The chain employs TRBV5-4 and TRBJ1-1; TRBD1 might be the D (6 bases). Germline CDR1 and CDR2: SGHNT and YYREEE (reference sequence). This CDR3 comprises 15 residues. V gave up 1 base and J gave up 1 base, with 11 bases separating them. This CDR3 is CASSLSTGSNTEAFF. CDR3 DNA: TGTGCCAGCAGCTTGTCGACAGGATCGAACACTGAAGCTTTCTTT.

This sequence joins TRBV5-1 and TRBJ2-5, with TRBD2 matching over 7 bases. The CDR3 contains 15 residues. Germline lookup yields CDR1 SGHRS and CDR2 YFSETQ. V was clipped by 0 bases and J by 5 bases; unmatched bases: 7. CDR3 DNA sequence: TGCGCCAGCAGCTTGGTTCAGCGGGATAGGGAGACCCAGTACTTC. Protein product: CASSLVQRDRETQYF.

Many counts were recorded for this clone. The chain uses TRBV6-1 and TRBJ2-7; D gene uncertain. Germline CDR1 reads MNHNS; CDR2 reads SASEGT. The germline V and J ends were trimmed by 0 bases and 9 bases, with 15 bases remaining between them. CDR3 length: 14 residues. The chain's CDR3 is CASSEATRGIGQYF. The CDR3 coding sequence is TGTGCCAGCAGTGAAGCAACACGCGGAATTGGGCAGTACTTC.

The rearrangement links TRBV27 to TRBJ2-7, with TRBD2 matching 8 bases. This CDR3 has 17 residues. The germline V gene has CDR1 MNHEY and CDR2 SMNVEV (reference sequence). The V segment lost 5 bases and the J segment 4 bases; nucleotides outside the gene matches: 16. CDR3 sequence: CASSTTPFPGGVYEQYF. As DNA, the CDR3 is TGTGCCAGCAGTACTACCCCATTCCCGGGAGGGGTGTACGAGCAGTACTTC.

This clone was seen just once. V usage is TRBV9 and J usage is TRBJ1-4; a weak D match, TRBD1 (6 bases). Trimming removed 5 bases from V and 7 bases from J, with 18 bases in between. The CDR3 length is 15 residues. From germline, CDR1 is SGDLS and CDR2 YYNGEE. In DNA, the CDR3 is TGTGCCAGCAGTGCGAGGGGGGCAGGCGGTGAAAAACTGTTTTTT. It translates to CASSARGAGGEKLFF.

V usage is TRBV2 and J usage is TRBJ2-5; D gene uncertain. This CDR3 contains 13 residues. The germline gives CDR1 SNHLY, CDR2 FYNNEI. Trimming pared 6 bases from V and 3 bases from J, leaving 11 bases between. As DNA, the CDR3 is TGTGCCAGCAGCCTGGCCACTGAAGAGACCCAGTACTTC. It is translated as CASSLATEETQYF.

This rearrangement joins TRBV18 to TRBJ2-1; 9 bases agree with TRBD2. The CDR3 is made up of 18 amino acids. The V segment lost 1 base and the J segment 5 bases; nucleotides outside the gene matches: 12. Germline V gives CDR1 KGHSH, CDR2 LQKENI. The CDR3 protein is CASSPRPIAGGPNNEQFF. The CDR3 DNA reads TGTGCCAGCTCACCACGGCCCATTGCGGGAGGGCCGAACAATGAGCAGTTCTTC.

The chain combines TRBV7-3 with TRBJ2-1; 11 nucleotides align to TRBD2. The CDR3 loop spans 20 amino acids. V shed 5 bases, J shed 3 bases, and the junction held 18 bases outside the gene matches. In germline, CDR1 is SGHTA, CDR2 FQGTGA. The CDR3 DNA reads TGTGCCAGCAGCCCCTACTTGGGGCTAGCGGGAGGTCTGAACTACAATGAGCAGTTCTTC. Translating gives CASSPYLGLAGGLNYNEQFF.

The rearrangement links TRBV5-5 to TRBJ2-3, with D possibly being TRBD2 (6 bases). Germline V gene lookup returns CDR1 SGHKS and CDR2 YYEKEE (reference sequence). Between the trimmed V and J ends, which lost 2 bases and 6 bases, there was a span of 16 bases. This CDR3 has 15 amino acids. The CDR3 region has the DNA TGTGCCAGCAGCTTCTTGGGCAATCGGGAGGATACGCAGTATTTT. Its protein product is CASSFLGNREDTQYF.

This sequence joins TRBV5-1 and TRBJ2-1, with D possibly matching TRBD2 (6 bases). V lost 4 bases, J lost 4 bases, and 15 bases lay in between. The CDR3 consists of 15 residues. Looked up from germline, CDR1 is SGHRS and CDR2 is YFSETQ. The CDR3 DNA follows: TGCGCCAGCAGCCACCCTAGCGCCGTATACAATGAGCAGTTCTTC. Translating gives CASSHPSAVYNEQFF.

CDR3 region: CASSSPATRTEAFF. Here the CDR3 DNA reads TGTGCCAGCAGCTCCCCGGCGACGAGAACTGAAGCTTTCTTT. V gene TRBV7-2 combines with J gene TRBJ1-1; D not resolved. The CDR3 spans 14 residues. V lost 4 bases, J lost 5 bases, and 14 bases lay in between. Germline CDR1 SGHTA, CDR2 FQGNSA.

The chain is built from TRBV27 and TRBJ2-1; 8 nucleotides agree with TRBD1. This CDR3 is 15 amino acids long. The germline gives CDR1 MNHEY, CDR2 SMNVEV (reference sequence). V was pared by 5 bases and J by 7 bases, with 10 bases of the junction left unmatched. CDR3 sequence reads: CASSASDRDKNEQFF. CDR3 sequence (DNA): TGTGCCAGCAGTGCCTCGGACAGGGATAAGAATGAGCAGTTCTTC.

The CDR3 reads CASREGQGGTEAFF. As DNA, the CDR3 is TGTGCCAGCAGAGAAGGACAGGGGGGTACTGAAGCTTTCTTT. The rearrangement joins TRBV28 to TRBJ1-1, with 10 bases identical to TRBD1. J gave up 5 bases and V 6 bases, and 6 bases lay outside the gene matches. There are 14 residues in the CDR3. Germline assignment: CDR1 MDHEN and CDR2 SYDVKM.

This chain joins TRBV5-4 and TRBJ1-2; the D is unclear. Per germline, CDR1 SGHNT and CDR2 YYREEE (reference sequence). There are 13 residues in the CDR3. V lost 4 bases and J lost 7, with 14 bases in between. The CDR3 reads CASSLPRISGYTF. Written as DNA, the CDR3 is TGTGCCAGCAGCCTGCCGAGGATCAGTGGCTACACCTTC. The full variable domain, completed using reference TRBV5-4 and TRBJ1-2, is ETGVTQSPTHLIKTRGQQVTLRCSSQSGHNTVSWYQQALGQGPQFIFQYYREEENGRGNFPPRFSGLQFPNYSSELNVNALELDDSALYLCASSLPRISGYTFGSGTRLTVV.

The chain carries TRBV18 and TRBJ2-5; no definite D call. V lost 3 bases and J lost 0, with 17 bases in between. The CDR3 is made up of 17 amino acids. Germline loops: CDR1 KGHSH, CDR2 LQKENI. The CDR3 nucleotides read TGTGCCAGCTCACCGGTTCTAAATCTACCGTACCAAGAGACCCAGTACTTC. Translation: CASSPVLNLPYQETQYF.

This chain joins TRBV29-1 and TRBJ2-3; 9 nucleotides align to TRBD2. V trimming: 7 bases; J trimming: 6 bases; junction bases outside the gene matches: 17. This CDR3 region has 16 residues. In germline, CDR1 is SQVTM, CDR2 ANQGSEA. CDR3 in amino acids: CSGSGGAGGLADTQYF. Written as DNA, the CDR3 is TGCAGCGGATCCGGGGGCGCGGGAGGGTTAGCCGATACGCAGTATTTT.

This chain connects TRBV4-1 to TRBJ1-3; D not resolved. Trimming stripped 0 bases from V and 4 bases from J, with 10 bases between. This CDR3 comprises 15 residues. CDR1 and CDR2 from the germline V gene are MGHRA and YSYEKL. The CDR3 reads CASSQESVGGNTIYF. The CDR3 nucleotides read TGCGCCAGCAGCCAAGAATCAGTGGGCGGAAACACCATATATTTT.

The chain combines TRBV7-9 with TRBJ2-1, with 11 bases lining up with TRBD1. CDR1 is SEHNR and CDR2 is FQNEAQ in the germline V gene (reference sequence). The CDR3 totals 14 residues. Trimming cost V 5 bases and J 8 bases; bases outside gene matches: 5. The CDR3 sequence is CASSKRTGGDEQFF. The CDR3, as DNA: TGTGCCAGCAGCAAGCGGACAGGGGGCGATGAGCAGTTCTTC.

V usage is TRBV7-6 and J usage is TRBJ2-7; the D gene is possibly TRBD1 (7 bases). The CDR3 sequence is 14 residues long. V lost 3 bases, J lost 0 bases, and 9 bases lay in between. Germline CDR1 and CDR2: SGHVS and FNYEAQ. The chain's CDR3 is CASSFQGGSYEQYF. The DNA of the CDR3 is TGTGCCAGCAGCTTCCAGGGGGGCTCCTACGAGCAGTACTTC.

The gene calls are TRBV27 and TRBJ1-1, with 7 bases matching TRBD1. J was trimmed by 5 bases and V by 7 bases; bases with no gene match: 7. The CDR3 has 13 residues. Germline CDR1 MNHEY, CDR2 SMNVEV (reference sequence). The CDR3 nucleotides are TGTGCCAGCACCCGAACAGGGGAGACTGAAGCTTTCTTT. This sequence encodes CASTRTGETEAFF.

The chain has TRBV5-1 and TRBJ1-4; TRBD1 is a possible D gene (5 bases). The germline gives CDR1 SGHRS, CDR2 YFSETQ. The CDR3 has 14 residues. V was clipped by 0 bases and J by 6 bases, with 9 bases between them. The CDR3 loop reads CASSLVQGDEKLFF. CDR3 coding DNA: TGCGCCAGCAGCTTGGTCCAGGGTGATGAAAAACTGTTTTTT. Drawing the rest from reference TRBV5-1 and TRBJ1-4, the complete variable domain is KAGVTQTPRYLIKTRGQQVTLSCSPISGHRSVSWYQQTPGQGLQFLFEYFSETQRNKGNFPGRFSGRQFSNSRSEMNVSTLELGDSALYLCASSLVQGDEKLFFGSGTQLSVL.

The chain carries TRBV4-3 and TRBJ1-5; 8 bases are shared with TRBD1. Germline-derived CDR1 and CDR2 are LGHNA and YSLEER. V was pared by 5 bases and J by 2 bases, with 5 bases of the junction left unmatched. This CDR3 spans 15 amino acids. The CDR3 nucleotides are TGCGCCAGCAGCATTGGACAGGGAGGCAATCAGCCCCAGCATTTT. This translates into CASSIGQGGNQPQHF.

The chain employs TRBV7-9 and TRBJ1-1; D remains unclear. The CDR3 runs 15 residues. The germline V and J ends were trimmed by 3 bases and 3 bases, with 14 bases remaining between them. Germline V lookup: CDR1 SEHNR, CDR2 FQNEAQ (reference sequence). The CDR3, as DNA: TGTGCCAGCAGCTTCGGAACATTAGCGTACACTGAAGCTTTCTTT. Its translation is CASSFGTLAYTEAFF.

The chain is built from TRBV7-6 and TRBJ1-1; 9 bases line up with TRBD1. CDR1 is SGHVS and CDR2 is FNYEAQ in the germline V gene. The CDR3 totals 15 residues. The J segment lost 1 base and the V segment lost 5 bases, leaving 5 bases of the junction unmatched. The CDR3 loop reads CASSRRDRENTEAFF. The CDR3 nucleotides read TGTGCCAGCAGCAGGCGGGACAGGGAGAACACTGAAGCTTTCTTT.

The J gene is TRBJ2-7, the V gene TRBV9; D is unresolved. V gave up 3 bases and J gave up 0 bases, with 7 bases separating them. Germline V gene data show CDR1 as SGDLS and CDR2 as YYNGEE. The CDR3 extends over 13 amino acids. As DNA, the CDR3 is TGTGCCAGCAGCGACAGACCCTCCTACGAGCAGTACTTC. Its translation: CASSDRPSYEQYF.

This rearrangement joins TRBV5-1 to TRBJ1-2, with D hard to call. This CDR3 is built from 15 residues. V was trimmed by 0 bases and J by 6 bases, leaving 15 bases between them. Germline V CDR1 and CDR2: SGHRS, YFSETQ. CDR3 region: CASSLGLIGVDGYTF. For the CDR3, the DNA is TGCGCCAGCAGCTTGGGATTGATTGGGGTGGATGGCTACACCTTC.